These 19 T cell receptor beta chains were sequenced from one sample in a study of T cells in Graves' hyperthyroidism and ophthalmopathy. TCR beta CDR3 regions were amplified from RNA. The primer set for the first-round RT-PCR of the TCR CDR3 was HTBI. Via MiXCR, TCRdb re-called the multiplex PCR reads, giving one row per CDR3 protein. The sample lists around 720,000 distinct CDR3 sequences, about 35% seen once, with around 31% in the top ten. The sequenced sample consisted of blood. The receptors shown here come from a woman between 40 and 55 years old with Graves' hyperthyroidism.

The chain couples TRBV6-1 to TRBJ1-1; no firm D call. CDR1 MNHNS and CDR2 SASEGT come from the germline V gene. This CDR3 region has 14 residues. V was trimmed by 0 bases and J by 8 bases, leaving 13 bases between them. The CDR3 DNA reads TGTGCCAGCAGTGAAGCTATAGGTTGGGGAGAAGCTTTCTTT. It specifies CASSEAIGWGEAFF.

This sequence joins TRBV11-2 and TRBJ2-2, with D maybe TRBD2 (5 bases). Germline V gene data show CDR1 as SGHAT and CDR2 as FQNNGV. The ends were cut back, 5 bases at V and 0 bases at J, with 13 bases in the middle. This CDR3 spans 16 amino acids. As DNA, the CDR3 is TGTGCCAGCAGCCGCATCCGAGGGCCGAACACCGGGGAGCTGTTTTTT. As protein: CASSRIRGPNTGELFF.

The J gene is TRBJ2-7, the V gene TRBV7-2, with 10 bases identical to TRBD2. V dropped 3 bases and J dropped 3; count of bases not matched to a gene: 2. The CDR3 is made up of 14 amino acids. In germline, CDR1 is SGHTA, CDR2 FQGNSA. CDR3 sequence reads: CASSFSSGSYEQYF. The CDR3 DNA reads TGTGCCAGCAGCTTCTCTAGCGGGAGCTACGAGCAGTACTTC.

Turning to this clonotype: A read error may be the cause here, since a much bigger clone is one base away. The chain combines TRBV29-1 with TRBJ1-2, with 8 bases lining up with TRBD1. CDR1 SQVTM and CDR2 ANQGSEA come from the germline V gene. CDR3 length equals 13 residues. CDR3 in DNA: TGCGGCGTGCCAGGGGGCAAGGACTATGGCTACACCTTC. This codes for CGVPGGKDYGYTF.

As for this clonotype: A much bigger clone sits one base away, suggesting this may be a read error. The chain links TRBV10-2 to TRBJ1-1; D is unresolved. The CDR3 consists of 17 residues. V shed 10 bases and J shed 2 bases, with 26 bases lying between them. Per germline, CDR1 WSHSY and CDR2 SAAADI. This chain's CDR3 is CANNDGIRTGINTEAFF. CDR3 DNA: TGCGCCAACAACGACGGGATAAGGACGGGGATAAACACTGAAGCTTTCTTT.

The rearrangement joins TRBV19 to TRBJ2-3; tentative D call: TRBD2 (5 bases). Trimming shortened V by 3 bases and J by 2 bases, and 15 bases separated the two germline ends. The germline V gene has CDR1 LNHDA and CDR2 SQIVND (reference sequence). The CDR3 has 16 residues. CDR3 sequence reads: CASSILLGLLTDTQYF. The CDR3 coding sequence is TGTGCCAGTAGTATCTTACTCGGACTGCTCACAGATACGCAGTATTTT.

The J gene is TRBJ2-7, the V gene TRBV13; TRBD1 aligns across 7 bases. CDR3 length: 15 amino acids. V shed 6 bases, J shed 6 bases, and the junction held 14 bases outside the gene matches. Germline lookup yields CDR1 PRHDT and CDR2 FYEKMQ (reference sequence). As DNA, the CDR3 is TGTGCCAGCAGACCCTCCGGGACAGAAACCCCCGAGCAGTACTTC. Translating gives CASRPSGTETPEQYF.

This clonotype appeared a few times. This chain joins TRBV12-3 or TRBV12-4 and TRBJ1-5; 9 bases are a match to TRBD1. The CDR3 is 15 amino acids. After removal of 6 bases from V and 5 bases from J, the junction contained 8 bases not matched to a gene. DNA of the CDR3: TGTGCCAGCAGCCCCGGGACAGGGCGATATCAGCCCCAGCATTTT. Translated: CASSPGTGRYQPQHF.

This clonotype was found many times. This chain links TRBV12-3 or TRBV12-4 with TRBJ1-1; D remains ambiguous. V was clipped by 4 bases and J by 5 bases, with 8 bases between them. The CDR3 is 12 residues long. The CDR3 loop is CASSSPETEAFF. The DNA of the CDR3 is TGTGCCAGCAGTTCCCCCGAGACTGAAGCTTTCTTT.

V is TRBV19 and J is TRBJ2-2; the D gene is possibly TRBD1 (5 bases). The CDR3 contains 16 residues. Germline V gene sequence: CDR1 LNHDA, CDR2 SQIVND (reference sequence). Trimming pared 11 bases from V and 4 bases from J, leaving 23 bases between. CDR3 loop: CAWTHISRGSTGELFF. In DNA, the CDR3 is TGTGCCTGGACCCACATAAGTAGGGGTAGCACCGGGGAGCTGTTTTTT.

CDR3 sequence (DNA): TGCAGTGCTGACAGGGGGAAAGAGACCCAGTACTTC. Translated: CSADRGKETQYF. This chain links TRBV20-1 with TRBJ2-5, with TRBD1 matching over 9 bases. The germline V gene has CDR1 DFQATT and CDR2 SNEGSKA (reference sequence). The trim removed 5 bases at V and 3 bases at J, leaving 1 base unmatched. This CDR3 is 12 amino acids long.

This clonotype was found many times. The gene calls are TRBV7-2 and TRBJ2-5; D might be TRBD2 (7 bases). The CDR3 sequence is 15 residues long. Germline assignment: CDR1 SGHTA and CDR2 FQGNSA. The germline V and J ends were trimmed by 6 bases and 4 bases, with 18 bases remaining between them. CDR3 loop: CASSFTGGPGETQYF. The CDR3, as DNA: TGTGCCAGCAGTTTTACCGGGGGGCCAGGAGAGACCCAGTACTTC.

This clonotype occurred many times. The V gene is TRBV28, the J gene TRBJ1-1, with unresolved D. Germline V CDR1 and CDR2: MDHEN, SYDVKM. The CDR3 length is 13 residues. Trimming took 6 bases from V and 2 from J, leaving 10 bases between them. CDR3 region: CASSSAQNTEAFF. CDR3 coding DNA: TGTGCCAGCAGCAGTGCGCAAAACACTGAAGCTTTCTTT. The variable domain in full, with the rest retrieved from reference TRBV28 and TRBJ1-1, is DVKVTQSSRYLVKRTGEKVFLECVQDMDHENMFWYRQDPGLGLRLIYFSYDVKMKEKGDIPEGYSVSREKKERFSLILESASTNQTSMYLCASSSAQNTEAFFGQGTRLTVV.

This clonotype was recorded a few times. The chain links TRBV12-3 or TRBV12-4 to TRBJ1-2; TRBD1 aligns across 11 bases. V gave up 6 bases and J gave up 5 bases; unmatched junction bases: 5. The CDR3 is made up of 14 amino acids. As DNA, the CDR3 is TGTGCCAGCAGATGGACAGGGGGCGCGTATGGCTACACCTTC. It specifies CASRWTGGAYGYTF.

This clonotype showed up many times. The J gene is TRBJ1-1, the V gene TRBV5-5; TRBD1 is a possible D gene (5 bases). In germline, CDR1 is SGHKS, CDR2 YYEKEE (reference sequence). Trimming left V 4 bases short and J 3 bases short, with 13 bases between. The CDR3 is 14 amino acids. The CDR3 nucleotides are TGTGCCAGCAGCAGGCTTGGGGGGGACACTGAAGCTTTCTTT. Protein sequence: CASSRLGGDTEAFF.

This clonotype occurred a few times. The gene calls are TRBV7-9 and TRBJ1-2, with D uncertain. Looked up from germline, CDR1 is SEHNR and CDR2 is FQNEAQ (reference sequence). The V gene lost 3 bases and the J gene lost 1 base, with 12 bases spanning the gap. This CDR3 contains 15 residues. In DNA form, the CDR3 reads TGTGCCAGCAGCTTGCGGGGTCCCATTAACTATGGCTACACCTTC. It yields the protein CASSLRGPINYGYTF.

V and J are TRBV26 and TRBJ2-4; no DNA check was done on the table's D call, TRBD1. TRBV26 is recorded as a pseudogene. The CDR3 loop spans 15 amino acids. The CDR3 sequence is CASSEDRLAKNIQYF. The DNA for the CDR3 is TGTGCCAGCAGTGAGGACAGGTTAGCCAAAAACATTCAGTACTTC.

The rearrangement links TRBV14 to TRBJ1-1; D not certain. CDR3 length: 14 residues. Germline CDR1 is SGHDN and CDR2 is FVKESK. The V gene lost 4 bases and the J gene lost 11 bases, with 20 bases spanning the gap. The CDR3 here is CASSPGRQPYRAFF. CDR3 coding DNA: TGTGCCAGCAGCCCCGGAAGGCAACCGTACCGGGCTTTCTTT.

This clonotype has a count of ten or more. The chain links TRBV7-2 to TRBJ2-7; D not resolved. The CDR3 contains 15 residues. Germline CDR1 SGHTA, CDR2 FQGNSA. With 5 bases removed from V and 3 bases from J, the gap between germline ends came to 17 bases. CDR3 sequence reads: CASSPRAGNLYEQYF. The CDR3 region has the DNA TGTGCCAGCAGCCCGCGCGCAGGTAACCTCTACGAGCAGTACTTC.